The 5 T cell receptor beta chains presented below share a single source sample, sequenced in a study of cytomegalovirus exposure and HLA in healthy donors. The PCR was carried out with 60 Vbeta primers and 13 Jbeta primers. Sequenced by immunoSEQ multiplex PCR; TCRdb stores in-frame clones only, minus some. Among about 120,000 clones listed, 83% were seen once. The sequencing sample was made of PBMCs. These TCRs come from a man aged 18 to 29 in good health and CMV-seropositive.

The table lists this clone with a count of one. This chain joins TRBV2 and TRBJ2-4, with 10 bases aligning to TRBD1. This CDR3 has 17 amino acids. CDR1 is SNHLY, CDR2 FYNNEI, per germline. V dropped 7 bases and J dropped 1; count of bases not matched to a gene: 10. For the CDR3, the DNA is TGTGCCAGCATCCTAGACAGGGGGCAAGCGGCCAAAAACATTCAGTACTTC. This sequence encodes CASILDRGQAAKNIQYF.

The rearrangement uses TRBV28 and TRBJ2-7; D not certain. V was clipped by 2 bases and J by 2 bases, with 13 bases between them. Germline V lookup: CDR1 MDHEN, CDR2 SYDVKM. The CDR3 is 15 amino acids. CDR3 region: CASSLNGPLTYEQYF. CDR3 nucleotide sequence: TGTGCCAGCAGTTTAAATGGCCCGCTGACCTACGAGCAGTACTTC.

The rearrangement joins TRBV7-2 to TRBJ2-3; tentative D call: TRBD2 (5 bases). The germline V gene encodes CDR1 SGHTA and CDR2 FQGNSA. The CDR3 spans 15 residues. The germline V and J ends were trimmed by 1 base and 5 bases, with 13 bases remaining between them. The CDR3 bases are TGTGCCAGCAGCTTAGACCCGGGGTCGGGAGATACGCAGTATTTT. Protein sequence: CASSLDPGSGDTQYF.

The chain recombines TRBV9 with TRBJ2-5, with 8 bases fitting TRBD2. J lost 4 bases, V lost 4 bases, and 15 bases had no gene match. Germline lookup yields CDR1 SGDLS and CDR2 YYNGEE. This CDR3 has 17 residues. The CDR3 DNA sequence: TGTGCCAGCAGCCCCCACGGTGGCGGGGGGCCTGGAGAGACCCAGTACTTC. This encodes CASSPHGGGGPGETQYF.

In this sample, this clone turned up a few times. This chain uses TRBV6-5 with TRBJ1-1, with 10 nucleotides matching TRBD1. Unmatched junction bases numbered 12, after V lost 10 bases and J lost 7 bases. This CDR3 has 14 amino acids. CDR1 is MNHEY, CDR2 SVGAGI, per germline. The CDR3 nucleotides read TGTGCCACCCAGATGACAGGGGGCAATGGTGAAGCTTTCTTT. It is translated as CATQMTGGNGEAFF.